These 24 T cell receptor beta chains originate from one sample sequenced in a study of blood T cell repertoires in COVID-19. Method: immunoSEQ multiplex PCR; TCRdb's copy keeps in-frame clones and lacks some. Here the sample spans 110,000 or so clones, roughly 80% being singletons. Source material: peripheral blood. These receptors all come from a man between 70 and 80 years old with acute or convalescent COVID-19.

The chain joins TRBV7-3 to TRBJ1-2; D is perhaps TRBD1 (6 bases). CDR3 length: 15 amino acids. V was cut by 5 bases and J by 0 bases, with 13 bases left in between. CDR1 is SGHTA, CDR2 FQGTGA, per germline. The CDR3 nucleotides are TGTGCCAGCAGCCCGGGGACACTGACTAACTATGGCTACACCTTC. Protein: CASSPGTLTNYGYTF.

This clone has more than one count but fewer than ten. The V and J genes are TRBV2 and TRBJ2-1; 7 bases align to TRBD2. The CDR3 is 15 residues long. Germline CDR1 is SNHLY and CDR2 is FYNNEI. After removal of 6 bases from V and 10 bases from J, the junction contained 15 bases not matched to a gene. CDR3 sequence reads: CASRPGLGSAGEQFF. CDR3 DNA: TGTGCCAGCAGGCCCGGACTAGGTTCCGCAGGAGAGCAGTTCTTC.

The chain employs TRBV9 and TRBJ2-7; TRBD1 matches at 8 bases. V dropped 3 bases and J dropped 3; count of bases not matched to a gene: 5. The germline V gene has CDR1 SGDLS and CDR2 YYNGEE. The CDR3 has 14 residues. CDR3 coding DNA: TGTGCCAGCAGCGCAACAGGGGGTATCTACGAGCAGTACTTC. Translation: CASSATGGIYEQYF. The complete variable domain, with remaining parts taken from reference TRBV9 and TRBJ2-7, reads DSGVTQTPKHLITATGQRVTLRCSPRSGDLSVYWYQQSLDQGLQFLIQYYNGEERAKGNILERFSAQQFPDLHSELNLSSLELGDSALYFCASSATGGIYEQYFGPGTRLTVT.

The gene calls are TRBV19 and TRBJ1-2; D ambiguous. CDR3 length equals 15 residues. V lost 3 bases, J lost 1 base, and 12 bases lay in between. CDR1 is LNHDA, CDR2 SQIVND, per germline (reference sequence). CDR3 protein: CASSMDWEINYGYTF. The CDR3 DNA reads TGTGCCAGTAGTATGGATTGGGAGATTAACTATGGCTACACCTTC.

J is TRBJ1-2 and V is TRBV29-1; D is uncertain. Between the trimmed V and J ends, which lost 1 base and 4 bases, there was a span of 13 bases. The CDR3 is made up of 14 amino acids. The germline gives CDR1 SQVTM, CDR2 ANQGSEA. This CDR3 reads CSVEVAGPFYGYTF. The CDR3 coding sequence is TGCAGCGTTGAAGTGGCGGGCCCGTTCTATGGCTACACCTTC.

This clone was counted once. The rearrangement links TRBV20-1 to TRBJ2-1, with 11 bases identical to TRBD2. J gave up 5 bases and V 3 bases, and 6 bases lay outside the gene matches. Germline CDR1 reads DFQATT; CDR2 reads SNEGSKA (reference sequence). The CDR3 is 15 residues long. The CDR3 bases are TGCAGTGCTAGTCAGGGGACTAGCGGCAACAATGAGCAGTTCTTC. Amino acids: CSASQGTSGNNEQFF.

The chain couples TRBV18 to TRBJ2-7; no definite D call. There are 14 residues in the CDR3. CDR1 is KGHSH, CDR2 LQKENI, per germline. V lost 3 bases to trimming and J lost 3 bases, with 12 bases between them. The CDR3 reads CASSPGLQNYEQYF. CDR3 nucleotide sequence: TGTGCCAGCTCACCTGGGCTACAGAACTACGAGCAGTACTTC.

The rearrangement links TRBV9 to TRBJ1-1; D is ambiguous. The CDR3 runs to 12 residues. Germline V gives CDR1 SGDLS, CDR2 YYNGEE. Deletions cut 0 bases from V and 8 bases from J, with 8 bases between. The CDR3 DNA reads TGTGCCAGCAGCGTAGCCGGCAGGGAAGCTTTCTTT. Its translation is CASSVAGREAFF. Full variable domain (rest looked up from reference TRBV9 and TRBJ1-1): DSGVTQTPKHLITATGQRVTLRCSPRSGDLSVYWYQQSLDQGLQFLIQYYNGEERAKGNILERFSAQQFPDLHSELNLSSLELGDSALYFCASSVAGREAFFGQGTRLTVV.

The V call is TRBV5-1, the J call TRBJ1-2; the D is unclear. CDR1 and CDR2 from the germline V gene are SGHRS and YFSETQ. Trimming stripped 6 bases from V and 2 bases from J, with 23 bases between. The CDR3 is 17 residues long. The CDR3 region is CASKRGPEPTFNYGYTF. The CDR3 nucleotides read TGCGCCAGCAAGCGAGGGCCGGAACCAACCTTCAACTATGGCTACACCTTC.

This clone was counted a few times. The DNA for the CDR3 is TGTGCCAGCAGCCCAGACAGGGGAGGTGAAAAACTGTTTTTT. Translated: CASSPDRGGEKLFF. The chain carries TRBV7-9 and TRBJ1-4; the match to TRBD1 covers 8 bases. Germline CDR1 reads SEHNR; CDR2 reads FQNEAQ (reference sequence). V lost 5 bases and J lost 7; bases outside the gene matches: 6. The CDR3 spans 14 residues.

The chain employs TRBV5-8 and TRBJ2-1; 8 nucleotides line up with TRBD2. This CDR3 comprises 15 residues. Germline CDR1 and CDR2: SGHTS and YDEGEE. The V gene end was trimmed by 1 base and the J gene end by 8 bases; junction bases not matched to a gene: 8. CDR3 amino acids: CASSLLGTRGYEQFF. Here the CDR3 DNA reads TGTGCCAGCAGCTTGTTAGGGACTAGGGGGTATGAGCAGTTCTTC.

The J gene is TRBJ1-2, the V gene TRBV2; D is uncertain. Per germline, CDR1 SNHLY and CDR2 FYNNEI. Deletions cut 10 bases from V and 8 bases from J, with 23 bases between. The length of the CDR3 is 14 residues. The CDR3 spells CAIPKIRDIWGYTF. The DNA for the CDR3 is TGTGCCATCCCGAAGATCCGAGACATCTGGGGCTACACCTTC.

This clone has a handful of counts. The chain joins TRBV3-1 (or the pseudogene TRBV3-2) to TRBJ1-2, with 7 bases fitting TRBD1. The CDR3 has 16 residues. CDR1 LGHDT and CDR2 YNNKEL come from the germline V gene (reference sequence). J was trimmed by 4 bases and V by 0 bases; bases with no gene match: 8. The CDR3 nucleotides read TGTGCCAGCAGCCAAGAGCTATCGGGACAGAGCTATGGCTACACCTTC. It yields the protein CASSQELSGQSYGYTF.

The chain recombines TRBV25-1 with TRBJ1-4; the match to TRBD1 covers 9 bases. V dropped 4 bases and J dropped 10; count of bases not matched to a gene: 4. CDR3 size: 13 residues. Germline CDR1 is MGHDK and CDR2 is SYGVNS. The CDR3: CASSGGQGIKLFF. CDR3 coding DNA: TGTGCCAGCAGTGGCGGACAGGGGATAAAACTGTTTTTT.

This chain uses TRBV7-2 with TRBJ1-5; 7 bases agree with TRBD1. The V and J ends lost 5 bases and 9 bases, in that order; junction bases with no gene match: 7. The CDR3 spans 13 residues. CDR1 is SGHTA and CDR2 is FQGNSA in the germline V gene. The CDR3 bases are TGTGCCAGCAGCGAACAGGGGTGGCGGCCCCAGCATTTT. It translates to CASSEQGWRPQHF.

This chain connects TRBV5-4 to TRBJ2-5; 7 nucleotides line up with TRBD2. CDR1 and CDR2 (germline): SGHNT, YYREEE (reference sequence). There are 14 residues in the CDR3. V lost 2 bases, J lost 3 bases, and 4 bases stayed unmatched. The CDR3 is CASSFGGGEETQYF. CDR3 bases: TGTGCCAGCAGCTTCGGCGGGGGAGAAGAGACCCAGTACTTC.

The chain is built from TRBV19 and TRBJ1-1, with D possibly TRBD1 on 5 matching bases. The CDR3 spans 15 residues. The V end lost 11 bases, the J end lost 6 bases, and 25 bases lay between the germline ends. CDR1 is LNHDA and CDR2 is SQIVND in the germline V gene (reference sequence). CDR3 loop: CASMRGSGVGPEAFF. DNA for the CDR3: TGTGCCTCAATGAGGGGTTCGGGGGTGGGCCCTGAAGCTTTCTTT.

The rearrangement links TRBV7-2 to TRBJ2-5, with a weak D call TRBD2 (6 bases). The CDR3 runs to 15 residues. The germline gives CDR1 SGHTA, CDR2 FQGNSA. V was trimmed by 2 bases and J by 5 bases, leaving 15 bases between them. CDR3 coding DNA: TGTGCCAGCAGCTTACCGGGACTCCCGGATGAGACCCAGTACTTC. This translates into CASSLPGLPDETQYF.

The J gene is TRBJ1-3, the V gene TRBV6-5, with TRBD1 matching over 7 bases. Germline V lookup: CDR1 MNHEY, CDR2 SVGAGI. V lost 5 bases, J lost 3 bases, and 4 bases stayed unmatched. The CDR3 runs to 14 residues. CDR3 DNA: TGTGCCAGCAGTACCCGGGACAGTGGAAACACCATATATTTT. Translation: CASSTRDSGNTIYF.

This sequence joins TRBV25-1 and TRBJ1-2; possible D gene TRBD1, 6 bases. The V gene lost 2 bases and the J gene lost 2 bases, with 6 bases spanning the gap. This CDR3 comprises 13 residues. Germline CDR1 MGHDK, CDR2 SYGVNS. Here the CDR3 DNA reads TGTGCCAGCAGTGAAGGACAGAACTATGGCTACACCTTC. It encodes CASSEGQNYGYTF.

The chain employs TRBV2 and TRBJ1-6; D might be TRBD1 (6 bases). Trimming left V 11 bases short and J 7 bases short, with 21 bases between. CDR3 size: 15 residues. Germline V gene sequence: CDR1 SNHLY, CDR2 FYNNEI. Here the CDR3 DNA reads TGTGCCCGCTGGGGGGGGGACGGGGGCAATTCACCCCTCCACTTT. Protein: CARWGGDGGNSPLHF.

CDR3 bases: TGTGCCAGCAGCTCATCCGGGACAGAGTATGGCTACACCTTC. Its translation is CASSSSGTEYGYTF. V gene TRBV7-2 combines with J gene TRBJ1-2; 7 bases align to TRBD1. The V gene's germline CDR1 is SGHTA and CDR2 FQGNSA. CDR3 length: 14 amino acids. V was clipped by 4 bases and J by 5 bases; unmatched bases: 7.

The sample holds a few counts of this clone. V and J are TRBV5-1 and TRBJ2-7, with 10 nucleotides matching TRBD2. Per the germline V gene, CDR1 is SGHRS and CDR2 is YFSETQ. J gave up 3 bases and V 0 bases, and 3 bases lay outside the gene matches. The CDR3 is 15 amino acids. The CDR3 protein is CASSLVAGGHYEQYF. CDR3 nucleotides: TGCGCCAGCAGCTTGGTAGCGGGAGGACACTACGAGCAGTACTTC. Full variable domain (outside the CDR3, taken from reference TRBV5-1 and TRBJ2-7): KAGVTQTPRYLIKTRGQQVTLSCSPISGHRSVSWYQQTPGQGLQFLFEYFSETQRNKGNFPGRFSGRQFSNSRSEMNVSTLELGDSALYLCASSLVAGGHYEQYFGPGTRLTVT.

The V gene is TRBV5-1, the J gene TRBJ2-1; 10 nucleotides match TRBD2. The CDR3 totals 15 residues. The J segment lost 10 bases and the V segment lost 3 bases, leaving 10 bases of the junction unmatched. The germline V gene has CDR1 SGHRS and CDR2 YFSETQ. The CDR3, as DNA: TGCGCCAGCAGCTCTAGCGGGAGCGTCTCTTCCGAGCAGTTCTTC. It translates to CASSSSGSVSSEQFF. The full variable domain, its missing parts supplied by reference TRBV5-1 and TRBJ2-1, is KAGVTQTPRYLIKTRGQQVTLSCSPISGHRSVSWYQQTPGQGLQFLFEYFSETQRNKGNFPGRFSGRQFSNSRSEMNVSTLELGDSALYLCASSSSGSVSSEQFFGPGTRLTVL.